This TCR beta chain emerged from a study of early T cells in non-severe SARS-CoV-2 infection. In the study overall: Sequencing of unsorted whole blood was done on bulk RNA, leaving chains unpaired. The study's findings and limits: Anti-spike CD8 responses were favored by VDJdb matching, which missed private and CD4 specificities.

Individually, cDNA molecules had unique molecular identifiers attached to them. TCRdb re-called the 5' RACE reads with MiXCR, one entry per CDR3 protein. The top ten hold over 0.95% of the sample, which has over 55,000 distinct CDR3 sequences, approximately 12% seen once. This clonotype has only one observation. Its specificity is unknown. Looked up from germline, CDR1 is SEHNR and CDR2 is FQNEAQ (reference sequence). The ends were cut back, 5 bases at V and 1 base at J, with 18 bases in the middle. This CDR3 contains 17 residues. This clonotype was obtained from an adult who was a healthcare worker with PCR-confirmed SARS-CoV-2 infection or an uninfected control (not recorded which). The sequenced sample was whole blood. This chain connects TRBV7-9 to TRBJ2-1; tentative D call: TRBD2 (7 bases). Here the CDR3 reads CASSPYRGGISYNEQFF. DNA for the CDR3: TGTGCCAGCAGCCCATATAGGGGGGGAATTTCCTACAATGAGCAGTTCTTC. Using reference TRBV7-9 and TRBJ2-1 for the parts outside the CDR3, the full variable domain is DTGVSQNPRHKITKRGQNVTFRCDPISEHNRLYWYRQTLGQGPEFLTYFQNEAQLEKSRLLSDRFSAERPKGSFSTLEIQRTEQGDSAMYLCASSPYRGGISYNEQFFGPGTRLTVL.